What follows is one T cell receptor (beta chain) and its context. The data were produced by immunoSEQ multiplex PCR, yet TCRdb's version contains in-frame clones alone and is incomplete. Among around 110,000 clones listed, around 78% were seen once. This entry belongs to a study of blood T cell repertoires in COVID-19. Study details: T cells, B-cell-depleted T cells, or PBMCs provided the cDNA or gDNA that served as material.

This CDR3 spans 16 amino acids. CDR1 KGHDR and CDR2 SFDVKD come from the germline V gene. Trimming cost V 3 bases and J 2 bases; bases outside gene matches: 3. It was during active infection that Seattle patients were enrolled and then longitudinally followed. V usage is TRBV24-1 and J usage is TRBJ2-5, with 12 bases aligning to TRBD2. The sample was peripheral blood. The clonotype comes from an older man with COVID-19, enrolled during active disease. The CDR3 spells CATSDPTSGRQETQYF. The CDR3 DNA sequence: TGTGCCACCAGTGATCCGACTAGCGGGAGACAAGAGACCCAGTACTTC.